A single sample is the source of the 31 T cell receptor beta chains below, sequenced in a study of shared clonotypes between healthy human individuals. Assay: immunoSEQ multiplex PCR; the TCRdb copy retains only in-frame clones and omits some. The sample contains around 720,000 clones, around 73% of which appear only once. Sequencing input: memory CD4+ T cells sorted from blood. Sample subset: CD45RA-negative fraction. These receptors all come from a woman aged 25 to 39 in good health.

This clone occurred once. The V call is TRBV6-6, the J call TRBJ2-3; 8 nucleotides align to TRBD2. Germline CDR1 is MNHNY and CDR2 is SVGAGI (reference sequence). CDR3 size: 15 residues. V gave up 7 bases and J gave up 5 bases; unmatched junction bases: 11. The CDR3 reads CASTPPGAGVDTQYF. The CDR3 DNA sequence: TGTGCCAGCACCCCTCCGGGAGCGGGAGTAGATACGCAGTATTTT.

The chain joins TRBV2 to TRBJ2-1; D is possibly TRBD2 (5 bases). This CDR3 comprises 15 residues. Germline-derived CDR1 and CDR2 are SNHLY and FYNNEI. Trimming pared 6 bases from V and 0 bases from J, leaving 12 bases between. The CDR3: CASRPSGSSYNEQFF. The CDR3, as DNA: TGTGCCAGCAGACCCAGCGGTAGCTCCTACAATGAGCAGTTCTTC.

V usage is TRBV28 and J usage is TRBJ1-2; D possibly corresponds to TRBD1 (5 bases). The V gene lost 5 bases and the J gene lost 2 bases, with 21 bases spanning the gap. The CDR3 length is 17 residues. Looked up from germline, CDR1 is MDHEN and CDR2 is SYDVKM. The CDR3 DNA follows: TGTGCCAGCAGTCCGACCCGGGACCAGGAGCCGAACTATGGCTACACCTTC. It codes for CASSPTRDQEPNYGYTF.

J is TRBJ1-1 and V is TRBV2; 12 bases are a match to TRBD1. V lost 6 bases, J lost 4 bases, and 9 bases stayed unmatched. The germline V gene encodes CDR1 SNHLY and CDR2 FYNNEI. The CDR3 runs 16 residues. Here the CDR3 DNA reads TGTGCCAGCAGGGGACAGGGGGCGCGAAGGGGCACTGAAGCTTTCTTT. As protein: CASRGQGARRGTEAFF. The complete variable domain, with remaining parts taken from reference TRBV2 and TRBJ1-1, reads EPEVTQTPSHQVTQMGQEVILRCVPISNHLYFYWYRQILGQKVEFLVSFYNNEISEKSEIFDDQFSVERPDGSNFTLKIRSTKLEDSAMYFCASRGQGARRGTEAFFGQGTRLTVV.

To note about this clone: Other DNA sequences in this sample translate to the same CDR3. The V and J genes are TRBV7-9 and TRBJ1-4; a possible D gene is TRBD1 (5 bases). V lost 3 bases to trimming and J lost 8 bases, with 13 bases between them. CDR3 length: 14 amino acids. Germline CDR1 and CDR2: SEHNR and FQNEAQ (reference sequence). CDR3 amino acids: CASSLGQGREKLFF. CDR3 DNA sequence: TGTGCCAGCAGCTTGGGTCAGGGACGGGAAAAACTGTTTTTT. Supplemented by reference TRBV7-9 and TRBJ1-4, the full variable domain reads DTGVSQNPRHKITKRGQNVTFRCDPISEHNRLYWYRQTLGQGPEFLTYFQNEAQLEKSRLLSDRFSAERPKGSFSTLEIQRTEQGDSAMYLCASSLGQGREKLFFGSGTQLSVL.

This clone occurred a few times. The chain links TRBV28 to TRBJ1-2; TRBD1 aligns across 7 bases. This CDR3 spans 12 amino acids. V trimming: 8 bases; J trimming: 4 bases; junction bases outside the gene matches: 4. Germline V gene sequence: CDR1 MDHEN, CDR2 SYDVKM. The CDR3 sequence is CASATGTYGYTF. The CDR3 DNA is TGTGCCAGCGCGACAGGGACCTATGGCTACACCTTC.

This sequence joins TRBV7-9 and TRBJ2-2, with no clear D. The CDR3 totals 13 residues. From germline, CDR1 is SEHNR and CDR2 FQNEAQ (reference sequence). V lost 2 bases and J lost 4, with 5 bases in between. CDR3 amino acids: CASSLLVTGELFF. DNA for the CDR3: TGTGCCAGCAGCTTACTAGTCACCGGGGAGCTGTTTTTT.

The rearrangement links TRBV4-1 to TRBJ1-3, with D possibly being TRBD1 (6 bases). V lost 4 bases and J lost 1, with 17 bases in between. Germline V gene data show CDR1 as MGHRA and CDR2 as YSYEKL. This CDR3 comprises 17 residues. CDR3 residues: CASSPGTKTGSGNTIYF. The CDR3 nucleotides are TGCGCCAGCAGCCCAGGAACAAAAACAGGGTCTGGAAACACCATATATTTT.

This clone has at least ten counts. The chain carries TRBV30 and TRBJ1-5; tentative D call: TRBD1 (5 bases). Looked up from germline, CDR1 is GTSNPN and CDR2 is SVGIG (reference sequence). Trimming removed 2 bases at V and 3 bases at J, with 14 bases between. The CDR3 runs 15 residues. The CDR3 is CAWSKRTGYNQPQHF. The CDR3 region has the DNA TGTGCCTGGAGTAAGAGAACAGGCTACAATCAGCCCCAGCATTTT.

This rearrangement joins TRBV18 to TRBJ1-3; the D gene is possibly TRBD1 (5 bases). Germline V CDR1 and CDR2: KGHSH, LQKENI. CDR3 length equals 15 residues. V was clipped by 3 bases and J by 3 bases, with 12 bases between them. CDR3 DNA: TGTGCCAGCTCACCCCCGGCGGGGGTTGGAAACACCATATATTTT. Translating it yields CASSPPAGVGNTIYF.

The chain links TRBV7-8 to TRBJ2-1, with TRBD2 matching 11 bases. Germline values: CDR1 SGHVS, CDR2 FQNEAQ. This CDR3 spans 16 amino acids. The J segment lost 9 bases and the V segment lost 5 bases, leaving 12 bases of the junction unmatched. The CDR3 bases are TGTGCCAGCAGCCCCAGGCTACTAGCGGGAGAGGGTGAGCAGTTCTTC. Protein: CASSPRLLAGEGEQFF.

This clone was counted between two and nine times. The chain combines TRBV2 with TRBJ2-3; D not resolved. V gave up 1 base and J gave up 9 bases, with 11 bases separating them. CDR1 is SNHLY, CDR2 FYNNEI, per germline. This CDR3 spans 13 amino acids. CDR3 in DNA: TGTGCCAGCAGTGAAGAGGCTTCCTCAACGCAGTATTTT. Residues: CASSEEASSTQYF.

The V call is TRBV5-1, the J call TRBJ1-2; maybe TRBD1 (5 bases). V shed 5 bases and J shed 4 bases, with 9 bases lying between them. CDR1 and CDR2 from the germline V gene are SGHRS and YFSETQ. The CDR3 totals 12 residues. CDR3 protein: CASREGAYGYTF. CDR3 DNA sequence: TGCGCCAGCAGAGAAGGGGCCTATGGCTACACCTTC.

The chain combines TRBV7-9 with TRBJ2-4; tentative D call: TRBD2 (6 bases). CDR3 length: 16 residues. CDR1 and CDR2 (germline): SEHNR, FQNEAQ (reference sequence). Trimming took off 3 bases at V and 1 base at J, with 13 bases between the two ends. CDR3 amino acids: CASSLGLLGAKNIQYF. CDR3 coding DNA: TGTGCCAGCAGCTTGGGACTCCTCGGGGCCAAAAACATTCAGTACTTC.

The chain couples TRBV28 to TRBJ1-1; D may be TRBD1 (6 bases). The CDR3 consists of 17 residues. V was shortened by 4 bases and J by 8 bases, with 26 bases between the two germline ends. Germline V lookup: CDR1 MDHEN, CDR2 SYDVKM. CDR3 DNA sequence: TGTGCCAGCAGTTCCCCGCAACCGGGGAGGGCAGGGGCAGAAGCTTTCTTT. This translates into CASSSPQPGRAGAEAFF.

The chain couples TRBV27 to TRBJ1-2, with no clear D. CDR3 length: 14 amino acids. Germline-derived CDR1 and CDR2 are MNHEY and SMNVEV (reference sequence). V was trimmed by 0 bases and J by 4 bases, leaving 9 bases between them. CDR3 nucleotides: TGTGCCAGCAGTTTATCAGGGCATAGCTATGGCTACACCTTC. Residues: CASSLSGHSYGYTF.

A remark on this clone: The same CDR3 is also encoded by other DNA sequences in this sample. This sequence joins TRBV19 and TRBJ2-7, with unresolved D. CDR3 size: 12 residues. Germline CDR1 and CDR2: LNHDA and SQIVND (reference sequence). The V end was cut by 6 bases, the J end by 2 bases, with 8 bases between. The chain's CDR3 is CASSRPPYEQYF. The CDR3, as DNA: TGTGCCAGTAGCAGACCCCCCTACGAGCAGTACTTC.

The chain is built from TRBV14 and TRBJ1-2; tentative D call: TRBD1 (5 bases). V gave up 2 bases and J gave up 2 bases, with 18 bases separating them. Germline-derived CDR1 and CDR2 are SGHDN and FVKESK. The CDR3 sequence is 17 residues long. The DNA for the CDR3 is TGTGCCAGCAGCCAACTGAGGAAGGGACGCTCGAACTATGGCTACACCTTC. Translation gives CASSQLRKGRSNYGYTF. The whole variable domain, filled in from reference TRBV14 and TRBJ1-2, reads EAGVTQFPSHSVIEKGQTVTLRCDPISGHDNLYWYRRVMGKEIKFLLHFVKESKQDESGMPNNRFLAERTGGTYSTLKVQPAELEDSGVYFCASSQLRKGRSNYGYTFGSGTRLTVV.

The chain employs TRBV6-5 and TRBJ2-5; D is possibly TRBD1 (5 bases). The length of the CDR3 is 14 residues. Looked up from germline, CDR1 is MNHEY and CDR2 is SVGAGI. V was cut by 6 bases and J by 4 bases, with 15 bases left in between. DNA of the CDR3: TGTGCCAGCAGAAACGGACAATTCCCAGAGACCCAGTACTTC. Translating it yields CASRNGQFPETQYF.

This chain joins TRBV7-8 and TRBJ2-7; TRBD1 or TRBD2 may be the D gene (5 bases each). The CDR3 runs to 16 residues. Germline V gives CDR1 SGHVS, CDR2 FQNEAQ. V lost 4 bases to trimming and J lost 2 bases, with 18 bases between them. CDR3 nucleotides: TGTGCCAGCAGCTCCAAAGCCGGGACCCGGGCCTACGAGCAGTACTTC. Translating it yields CASSSKAGTRAYEQYF. Variable domain in full (rest from reference TRBV7-8 and TRBJ2-7): GAGVSQSPRYKVAKRGQDVALRCDPISGHVSLFWYQQALGQGPEFLTYFQNEAQLDKSGLPSDRFFAERPEGSVSTLKIQRTQQEDSAVYLCASSSKAGTRAYEQYFGPGTRLTVT.

The CDR3 sequence is CASSQEYRGSVQYF. In nucleotides, the CDR3 is TGTGCCAGCAGCCAAGAGTACAGGGGTTCGGTGCAGTACTTC. This sequence joins TRBV14 and TRBJ2-7; 7 bases match TRBD1. Germline CDR1 is SGHDN and CDR2 is FVKESK. After removal of 0 bases from V and 9 bases from J, the junction contained 8 bases not matched to a gene. The CDR3 contains 14 residues.

Worth noting for this clone: A much larger clone differs by one base, so this may be a read error. The sample holds other DNA sequences that translate to the same CDR3. The chain has TRBV7-9 and TRBJ2-1, with D uncertain. The germline CDR1 and CDR2 sequences are SEHNR and FQNEAQ (reference sequence). CDR3 length: 15 amino acids. V dropped 0 bases and J dropped 0 bases, with 6 bases sitting between them. The CDR3 nucleotides read TGTGCCAGCAGCTTAGCGGGTAGCTCCTACAATGAGCAGTTCTTC. It is translated as CASSLAGSSYNEQFF.

The genes are TRBV2 and TRBJ2-1; 8 bases line up with TRBD2. Germline V gene sequence: CDR1 SNHLY, CDR2 FYNNEI. The CDR3 consists of 16 residues. The J segment lost 7 bases and the V segment lost 7 bases, leaving 15 bases of the junction unmatched. CDR3 nucleotides: TGTGCCAGCAAACCCCCACTAGCGGAGGGGGTAAATGAGCAGTTCTTC. Amino acid sequence: CASKPPLAEGVNEQFF.

The chain carries TRBV18 and TRBJ2-1; a possible D gene is TRBD2 (7 bases). Germline lookup yields CDR1 KGHSH and CDR2 LQKENI. This CDR3 is 13 amino acids long. V was pared by 6 bases and J by 8 bases, with 14 bases between. The CDR3 DNA reads as TGTGCCAGCTCTCAGGGGAGGGTGCATGAGCAGTTCTTC. This sequence encodes CASSQGRVHEQFF.

The chain recombines TRBV27 with TRBJ1-2, with 10 bases fitting TRBD1. Looked up from germline, CDR1 is MNHEY and CDR2 is SMNVEV (reference sequence). The trim removed 6 bases at V and 7 bases at J, leaving 8 bases unmatched. The CDR3 runs 14 residues. The CDR3 coding sequence is TGTGCCAGCAGATACCGGGACAGGGGTGGTGGCTACACCTTC. Translation: CASRYRDRGGGYTF.

In its sample, this clone was seen many times. The rearrangement links TRBV27 to TRBJ1-2; D perhaps matches TRBD1 (5 bases). V was pared by 8 bases and J by 1 base, with 8 bases between. In germline, CDR1 is MNHEY, CDR2 SMNVEV (reference sequence). The CDR3 covers 12 residues. This CDR3 is CASGRGNYGYTF. The CDR3 region has the DNA TGTGCCAGCGGGAGGGGTAACTATGGCTACACCTTC.

CDR3 protein: CASSLTGFNYGYTF. The DNA of the CDR3 is TGTGCCAGCAGTCTGACAGGGTTCAACTATGGCTACACCTTC. V and J are TRBV6-5 and TRBJ1-2; 7 positions agree with TRBD1. The germline V gene has CDR1 MNHEY and CDR2 SVGAGI. J lost 2 bases, V lost 5 bases, and 5 bases had no gene match. The CDR3 has 14 residues.

The table lists this clone with a few counts. This rearrangement joins TRBV29-1 to TRBJ1-3; unclear D gene. The CDR3 length is 13 residues. V lost 5 bases, J lost 0 bases, and 8 bases lay in between. CDR1 is SQVTM and CDR2 is ANQGSEA in the germline V gene. The CDR3 bases are TGCAGCGTTAAATCCTCCTCTGGAAACACCATATATTTT. This encodes CSVKSSSGNTIYF.

The chain carries TRBV10-1 and TRBJ1-1, with D maybe TRBD1 (5 bases). Germline loops: CDR1 WNHNN, CDR2 SYGVQD (reference sequence). V dropped 7 bases and J dropped 4 bases, with 13 bases sitting between them. The CDR3 runs to 13 residues. The CDR3 DNA sequence: TGCGCCAGCAACGTTGGGGGTGGCACTGAAGCTTTCTTT. Its translation: CASNVGGGTEAFF.

The gene calls are TRBV5-1 and TRBJ2-7; tentatively, D is TRBD1 or TRBD2 (5 bases each). Germline CDR1 reads SGHRS; CDR2 reads YFSETQ. The CDR3 is 14 residues long. V lost 4 bases to trimming and J lost 3 bases, with 14 bases between them. For the CDR3, the DNA is TGCGCCAGCAGCAGAGGGGACCAAAACTACGAGCAGTACTTC. Its translation: CASSRGDQNYEQYF.

The genes are TRBV13 and TRBJ1-3; the D gene is possibly TRBD1 (6 bases). Trimming stripped 5 bases from V and 0 bases from J, with 14 bases between. The CDR3 spans 16 residues. Germline lookup yields CDR1 PRHDT and CDR2 FYEKMQ (reference sequence). CDR3 sequence (DNA): TGTGCCAGCAGCGCGAGTGACAGGAGCTCTGGAAACACCATATATTTT. It yields the protein CASSASDRSSGNTIYF.